The entry below describes one T cell receptor beta chain. The antigen remains unidentified. Sequenced by immunoSEQ multiplex PCR; TCRdb stores in-frame clones only, minus some. Seen here are 15,000 to 20,000 clones, roughly 80% observed once, and the top ten hold around 3%. The data were obtained in a study of regulatory dendritic cells for organ transplantation. For the study at large: Day 6 dendritic cell cultures were stimulated with LPS.

Overall study results and limits: The authors noted considerable between-person heterogeneity in alloreactive memory CD8+ cells.

Sorted subsets were CFSE-labeled and cultured 4 to 6 days with allogeneic dendritic cells. Naive CD45RA+ and memory CD45RO+ CD4+ or CD8+ T cells were FACS-sorted. V was pared by 2 bases and J by 1 base, with 7 bases between. This CDR3 contains 14 residues. The germline V gene has CDR1 SGHTA and CDR2 FQGNSA. J is TRBJ2-3 and V is TRBV7-2; D is unclear. The material sequenced was memory CD4+ T cells from blood cultured with regulatory dendritic cells. Subset denoted: CD45RO+ memory T cells. The source of this sequence is a human donor in good health. Here the CDR3 reads CASSLNQGTDTQYF. The DNA for the CDR3 is TGTGCCAGCAGCTTAAACCAGGGCACAGATACGCAGTATTTT. Using reference TRBV7-2 and TRBJ2-3 for the parts outside the CDR3, the full variable domain is GAGVSQSPSNKVTEKGKDVELRCDPISGHTALYWYRQSLGQGLEFLIYFQGNSAPDKSGLPSDRFSAERTGGSVSTLTIQRTQQEDSAVYLCASSLNQGTDTQYFGPGTRLTVL.